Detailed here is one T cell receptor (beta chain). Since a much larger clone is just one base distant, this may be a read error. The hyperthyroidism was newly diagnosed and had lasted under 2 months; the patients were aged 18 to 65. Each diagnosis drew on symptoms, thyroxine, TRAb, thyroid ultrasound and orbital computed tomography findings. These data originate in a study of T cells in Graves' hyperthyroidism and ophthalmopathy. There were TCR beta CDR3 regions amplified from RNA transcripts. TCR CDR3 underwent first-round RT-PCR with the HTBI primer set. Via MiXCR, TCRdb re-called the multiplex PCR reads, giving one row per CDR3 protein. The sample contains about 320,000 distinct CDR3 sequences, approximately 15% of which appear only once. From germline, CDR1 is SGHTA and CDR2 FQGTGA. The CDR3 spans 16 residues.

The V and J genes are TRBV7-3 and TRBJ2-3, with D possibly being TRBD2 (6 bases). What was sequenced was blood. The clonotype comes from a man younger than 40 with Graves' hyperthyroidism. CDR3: CANSLGASSGLDTQYF. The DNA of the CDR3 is TGTGCCAACAGCTTAGGGGCTTCCAGCGGGCTAGATACGCAGTATTTT. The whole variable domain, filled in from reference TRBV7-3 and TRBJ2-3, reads GAGVSQTPSNKVTEKGKYVELRCDPISGHTALYWYRQSLGQGPEFLIYFQGTGAADDSGLPNDRFFAVRPEGSVSTLKIQRTERGDSAVYLCANSLGASSGLDTQYFGPGTRLTVL.